This T cell receptor beta chain was found in a study of post-analysis software for immune sequencing data. At the level of the study: Courses of disease covered relapsing-remitting, secondary progressive and progressive-relapsing multiple sclerosis.

The germline CDR1 and CDR2 sequences are ENHRY and SYGVKD. The CDR3 totals 12 residues. Each TCR beta cDNA library carried unique molecular identifiers. Yield was roughly 0.5 million cDNA molecules from roughly 0.93 to 9.6 million T cells. TCRdb ran MiXCR on the PCR reads and lists one entry per CDR3 protein. The profile shows roughly 600,000 distinct CDR3 sequences, roughly 45% of them singletons. Turning to this clonotype: Its antigen is still unknown.

The study, taken as a whole, reports: About 5 TRBV segments occurring more often in patients than controls included TRBV5-6, TRBV5-1 and TRBV20-1.

The chain has TRBV10-3 and TRBJ2-7; possibly TRBD2 for D (5 bases). The J call is uncertain, as TRBJ2-5 better fits the DNA end. The sample was blood. The sequence came from a girl between 10 and 17 years old with multiple sclerosis. DNA for the CDR3: TGTGCCATCAAGGAGAGTGAGGGGACCCAGTACTTC. It encodes CAIKESEGTQYF.